This T cell receptor (beta chain) was recovered during a study of blood T cell repertoires in COVID-19. Study information: The origin of the acute and convalescent COVID-19 samples was the United States, Italy and Spain. Sample material is recorded as cDNA or gDNA derived from T cells, B-cell-depleted T cells, or PBMCs.

The germline V gene encodes CDR1 SGHVS and CDR2 FNYEAQ. V shed 8 bases and J shed 0 bases, with 22 bases lying between them. The CDR3 has 17 amino acids. Donors were grouped by their self-reported clinical history. Assay used: immunoSEQ multiplex PCR; TCRdb lists only in-frame clones, some missing. The top ten hold approximately 3% of the sample, which has roughly 280,000 clones, about 87% seen once. The sequence came from a woman aged 45-65 years who had recovered from COVID-19. The sequenced sample was PBMCs or T cells enriched from blood (not recorded which). This chain connects TRBV7-6 to TRBJ2-5; D not certain. In nucleotides, the CDR3 is TGTGCCAGCTTAGGTCCGCCTGACTTATTGAACCAAGAGACCCAGTACTTC. Its translation: CASLGPPDLLNQETQYF.